Below are 10 T cell receptor beta chains sequenced from a single sample in a study of T-cell reconstitution after alpha-beta-depleted transplantation in children. Unique molecular identifiers were incorporated when the TCRbeta library was constructed. TCRdb itself ran the PCR reads through MiXCR, one entry per CDR3 protein. Among roughly 240,000 distinct CDR3 sequences listed, 6.5% to 9% were seen once. The sample here was PBMCs, mostly from graft donor cells, taken 180 days after TCRalphabeta/CD19-depleted stem cell transplant. These receptors all stem from a male patient younger than 18 who had a stem cell transplant for acute lymphoblastic leukemia, so the T cells may come from the graft donor.

This clonotype was counted ten times or more. This rearrangement joins TRBV20-1 to TRBJ1-2; possibly TRBD1 for D (5 bases). CDR1 is DFQATT, CDR2 SNEGSKA, per germline (reference sequence). Deletions cut 0 bases from V and 6 bases from J, with 20 bases between. The length of the CDR3 is 16 residues. The CDR3 here is CSARDPRGQGSHGYTF. The CDR3 bases are TGCAGTGCTAGAGATCCCCGGGGCCAGGGCTCTCATGGCTACACCTTC.

This clonotype has at least ten counts. The CDR3 sequence: CASSATGHYEQYF. In nucleotides, the CDR3 is TGTGCCAGCAGTGCTACGGGTCACTACGAGCAGTACTTC. The gene calls are TRBV25-1 and TRBJ2-7; D gene uncertain. Per germline, CDR1 MGHDK and CDR2 SYGVNS. The CDR3 has 13 amino acids. The V and J ends lost 4 bases and 3 bases respectively, with 10 bases between them.

This clonotype has at least ten counts. The rearrangement links TRBV7-8 to TRBJ2-5, with a tentative D call TRBD1 (5 bases). The CDR3 loop spans 13 amino acids. Germline CDR1 SGHVS, CDR2 FQNEAQ. The ends were cut back, 10 bases at V and 5 bases at J, with 17 bases in the middle. CDR3 nucleotides: TGTGCCACCTCGGACACCCCCGGGGAGACCCAGTACTTC. This codes for CATSDTPGETQYF. The full variable domain, in which reference TRBV7-8 and TRBJ2-5 provide the parts outside the CDR3, is GAGVSQSPRYKVAKRGQDVALRCDPISGHVSLFWYQQALGQGPEFLTYFQNEAQLDKSGLPSDRFFAERPEGSVSTLKIQRTQQEDSAVYLCATSDTPGETQYFGPGTRLLVL.

Points on this clonotype: A read error may be the cause here, since a much bigger clone is one base away. The chain employs TRBV10-3 and TRBJ2-1; 9 positions agree with TRBD2. This CDR3 is built from 16 residues. V trimming: 5 bases; J trimming: 10 bases; junction bases outside the gene matches: 15. CDR1 and CDR2 (germline): ENHRY, SYGVKD. The CDR3 sequence is CAISPSSGNSGHEQFF. The DNA for the CDR3 is TGTGCCATCAGTCCTTCTAGCGGGAATTCTGGTCACGAGCAGTTCTTC.

This chain connects TRBV5-4 to TRBJ2-3; D is possibly TRBD1 (5 bases). CDR1 and CDR2 (germline): SGHNT, YYREEE (reference sequence). Trimming removed 0 bases at V and 0 bases at J, with 14 bases between. The CDR3 has 17 amino acids. The CDR3 DNA is TGTGCCAGCAGCTTGGAAGGGGCCCTAATTAGCACAGATACGCAGTATTTT. Residues: CASSLEGALISTDTQYF.

The CDR3: CASSYEGVRYGYTF. CDR3 in DNA: TGTGCCAGCAGTTATGAGGGGGTTCGTTATGGCTACACCTTC. The chain uses TRBV7-8 and TRBJ1-2, with TRBD1 as a possible D gene (6 bases). Germline V lookup: CDR1 SGHVS, CDR2 FQNEAQ. V lost 6 bases and J 5 bases, leaving 16 bases between the germline ends. The CDR3 is 14 residues long.

This clonotype has a count of ten or more. The chain uses TRBV12-3 or TRBV12-4 and TRBJ1-6; D is undetermined. V lost 5 bases, J lost 7 bases, and 6 bases lay in between. The CDR3 runs to 12 residues. CDR3 region: CASSPRNSPLHF. In nucleotides, the CDR3 is TGTGCCAGCAGTCCCCGGAATTCACCCCTCCACTTT.

This clonotype appeared many times. The chain couples TRBV10-3 to TRBJ2-1, with 15 bases lining up with TRBD2. The CDR3 length is 15 residues. V trimming: 8 bases; J trimming: 10 bases; junction bases outside the gene matches: 9. Germline CDR1 ENHRY, CDR2 SYGVKD. Here the CDR3 reads CAIALGTSGGFEQFF. DNA for the CDR3: TGTGCCATCGCCCTGGGGACTAGCGGGGGGTTCGAGCAGTTCTTC.

Regarding this clonotype: Given a much more abundant clone one base away, this may be a read error. The rearrangement uses TRBV20-1 and TRBJ1-2; D ambiguous. V lost 1 base and J 8 bases, leaving 20 bases between the germline ends. This CDR3 has 15 amino acids. Germline-derived CDR1 and CDR2 are DFQATT and SNEGSKA (reference sequence). CDR3 amino acids: CSARVAARAKFGYTF. The CDR3 DNA follows: TGCAGTGCTAGAGTCGCGGCGAGGGCAAAATTCGGCTACACCTTC.

This clonotype showed up many times. The chain employs TRBV9 and TRBJ1-2; no clear D gene. V was clipped by 4 bases and J by 8 bases, with 9 bases between them. Germline-derived CDR1 and CDR2 are SGDLS and YYNGEE. CDR3 length: 11 residues. This CDR3 reads CASSIPGGYTF. In DNA, the CDR3 is TGTGCCAGCAGCATCCCTGGGGGCTACACCTTC.